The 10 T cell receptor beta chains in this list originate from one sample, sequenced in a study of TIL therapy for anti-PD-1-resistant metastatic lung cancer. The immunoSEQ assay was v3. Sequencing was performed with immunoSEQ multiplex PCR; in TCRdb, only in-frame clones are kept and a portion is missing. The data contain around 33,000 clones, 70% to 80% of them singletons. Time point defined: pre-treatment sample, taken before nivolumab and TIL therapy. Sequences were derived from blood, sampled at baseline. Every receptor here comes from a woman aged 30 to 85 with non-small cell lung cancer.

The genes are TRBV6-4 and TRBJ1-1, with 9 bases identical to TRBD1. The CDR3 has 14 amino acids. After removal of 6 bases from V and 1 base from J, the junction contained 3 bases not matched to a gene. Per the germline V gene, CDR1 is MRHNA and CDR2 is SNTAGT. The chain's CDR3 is CASRPGQGNTEAFF. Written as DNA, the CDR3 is TGTGCCAGCAGACCGGGACAGGGGAACACTGAAGCTTTCTTT.

CDR3 in amino acids: CSVEPEALLGEQFF. The CDR3 DNA follows: TGCAGCGTTGAGCCCGAAGCCCTGTTGGGTGAGCAGTTCTTC. The chain is built from TRBV29-1 and TRBJ2-1; D call uncertain. CDR1 and CDR2 from the germline V gene are SQVTM and ANQGSEA. V lost 3 bases, J lost 9 bases, and 18 bases lay in between. CDR3 length: 14 amino acids.

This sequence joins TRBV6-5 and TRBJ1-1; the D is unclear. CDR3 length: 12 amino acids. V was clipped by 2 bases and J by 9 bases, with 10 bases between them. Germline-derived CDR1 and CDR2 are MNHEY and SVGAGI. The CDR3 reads CASSYGEEKAFF. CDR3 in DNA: TGTGCCAGCAGTTACGGGGAGGAGAAAGCTTTCTTT.

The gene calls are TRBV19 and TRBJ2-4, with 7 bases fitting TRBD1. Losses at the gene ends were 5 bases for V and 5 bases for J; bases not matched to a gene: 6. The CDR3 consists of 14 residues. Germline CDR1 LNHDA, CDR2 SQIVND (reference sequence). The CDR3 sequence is CASSPQTGQNIQYF. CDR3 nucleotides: TGTGCCAGTAGTCCTCAGACAGGGCAAAACATTCAGTACTTC.

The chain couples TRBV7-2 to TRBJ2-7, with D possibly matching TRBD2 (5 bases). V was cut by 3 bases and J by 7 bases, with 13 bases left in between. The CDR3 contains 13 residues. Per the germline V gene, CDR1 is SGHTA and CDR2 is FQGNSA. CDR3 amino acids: CASSLRAAKEQYF. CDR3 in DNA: TGTGCCAGCAGCTTGCGGGCCGCTAAAGAGCAGTACTTC.

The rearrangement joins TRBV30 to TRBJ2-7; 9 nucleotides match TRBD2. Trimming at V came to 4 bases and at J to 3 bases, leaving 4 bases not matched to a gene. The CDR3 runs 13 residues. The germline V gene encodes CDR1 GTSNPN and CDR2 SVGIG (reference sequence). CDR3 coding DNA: TGTGCCTGGACCGGACTAGCGCTCTACGAGCAGTACTTC. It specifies CAWTGLALYEQYF.

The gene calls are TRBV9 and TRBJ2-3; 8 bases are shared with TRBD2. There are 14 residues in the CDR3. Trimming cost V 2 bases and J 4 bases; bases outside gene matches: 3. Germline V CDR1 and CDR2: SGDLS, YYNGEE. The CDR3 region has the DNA TGTGCCAGCAGCGTGTCCGGGAGGGCAGATACGCAGTATTTT. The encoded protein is CASSVSGRADTQYF.

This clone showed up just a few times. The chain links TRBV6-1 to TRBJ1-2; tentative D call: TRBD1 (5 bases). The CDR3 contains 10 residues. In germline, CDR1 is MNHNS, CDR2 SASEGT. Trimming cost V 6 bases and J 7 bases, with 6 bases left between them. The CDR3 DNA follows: TGTGCCAGCAGGGACATTGGCTACACCTTC. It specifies CASRDIGYTF.

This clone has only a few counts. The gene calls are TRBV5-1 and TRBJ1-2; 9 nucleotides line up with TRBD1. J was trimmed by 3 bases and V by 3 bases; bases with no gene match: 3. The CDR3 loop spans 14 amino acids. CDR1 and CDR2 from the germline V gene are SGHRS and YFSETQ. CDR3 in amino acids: CASSSTGGDYGYTF. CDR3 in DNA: TGCGCCAGCAGCTCGACAGGGGGGGACTATGGCTACACCTTC. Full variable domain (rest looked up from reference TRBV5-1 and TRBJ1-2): KAGVTQTPRYLIKTRGQQVTLSCSPISGHRSVSWYQQTPGQGLQFLFEYFSETQRNKGNFPGRFSGRQFSNSRSEMNVSTLELGDSALYLCASSSTGGDYGYTFGSGTRLTVV.

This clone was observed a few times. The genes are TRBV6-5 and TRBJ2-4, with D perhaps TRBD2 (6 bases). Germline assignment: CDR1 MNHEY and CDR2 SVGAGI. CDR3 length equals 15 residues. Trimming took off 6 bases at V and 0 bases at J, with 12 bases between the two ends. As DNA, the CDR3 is TGTGCCAGCAGCACCGGAGGGGTAGCCAAAAACATTCAGTACTTC. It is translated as CASSTGGVAKNIQYF.